The rows below give T cell receptor beta chains drawn from one sample of a study of control samples from healthy donors and cancer patients. This table comes from immunoSEQ multiplex PCR, and its TCRdb copy is limited to in-frame clones, with some not included. The sample yields roughly 130,000 clones, about 91% seen once. Sequencing used blood. All receptors derive from a young man in good health. Both conserved end residues are part of each CDR3. The order of the fields is CDR3 protein, CDR3 DNA, J gene, V gene, D gene, clone size. D genes are given only for firm matches. Clone size, where shown, is once, few, many, or a class for clones that have expanded.

CDR3 protein: CASSIGTGVDEQYF; CDR3 DNA: TGTGCCAGTAGTATTGGGACAGGGGTCGACGAGCAGTACTTC; J gene: TRBJ2-7; V gene: TRBV19; D gene: TRBD1; clone size: -
CDR3 protein: CASRADNYGYTF; CDR3 DNA: TGTGCCAGCAGGGCAGACAACTATGGCTACACCTTC; J gene: TRBJ1-2; V gene: TRBV2; D gene: -; clone size: -
CDR3 protein: CASSPGLFNSPLHF; CDR3 DNA: TGTGCCAGTAGTCCAGGACTGTTTAATTCACCCCTCCACTTT; J gene: TRBJ1-6; V gene: TRBV19; D gene: -; clone size: -
CDR3 protein: CASSLSRQGAYGYTF; CDR3 DNA: TGTGCCAGCAGTTTATCGAGACAGGGTGCCTATGGCTACACCTTC; J gene: TRBJ1-2; V gene: TRBV27; D gene: TRBD1; clone size: once
CDR3 protein: CASSIGQSNYNEQFF; CDR3 DNA: TGTGCCAGTAGTATAGGACAGAGTAACTACAATGAGCAGTTCTTC; J gene: TRBJ2-1; V gene: TRBV19; D gene: -; clone size: -
CDR3 protein: CASSPHLGAGELFF; CDR3 DNA: TGTGCCAGCAGCCCTCACCTGGGCGCCGGGGAGCTGTTTTTT; J gene: TRBJ2-2; V gene: TRBV7-3; D gene: -; clone size: -
CDR3 protein: CASSPGPGMNQPQHF; CDR3 DNA: TGTGCCAGCAGCCCCGGTCCCGGGATGAATCAGCCCCAGCATTTT; J gene: TRBJ1-5; V gene: TRBV5-6; D gene: -; clone size: -
CDR3 protein: CASSIDGGYEQYF; CDR3 DNA: TGTGCCAGTAGTATAGATGGAGGCTACGAGCAGTACTTC; J gene: TRBJ2-7; V gene: TRBV19; D gene: -; clone size: -
CDR3 protein: CASSPERVTEAFF; CDR3 DNA: TGTGCCAGCTCACCCGAGAGAGTCACTGAAGCTTTCTTT; J gene: TRBJ1-1; V gene: TRBV18; D gene: -; clone size: -
CDR3 protein: CASSLPLGGEYNEKLFF; CDR3 DNA: TGTGCCAGCAGCTTGCCCCTCGGGGGGGAGTATAATGAAAAACTGTTTTTT; J gene: TRBJ1-4; V gene: TRBV5-5; D gene: -; clone size: -
CDR3 protein: CASSLDGYGYTF; CDR3 DNA: TGTGCCAGCAGCTTGGACGGCTATGGCTACACCTTC; J gene: TRBJ1-2; V gene: TRBV5-4; D gene: -; clone size: -
CDR3 protein: CASSRLGEGRSPLHF; CDR3 DNA: TGTGCCAGCAGCCGGTTGGGTGAGGGTCGATCACCCCTCCACTTT; J gene: TRBJ1-6; V gene: TRBV27; D gene: -; clone size: once
CDR3 protein: CASRLNSMNTEAFF; CDR3 DNA: TGTGCCAGCCGATTGAACAGCATGAACACTGAAGCTTTCTTT; J gene: TRBJ1-1; V gene: TRBV5-5; D gene: -; clone size: once
CDR3 protein: CASSWTGQGGYGYTF; CDR3 DNA: TGCGCCAGCAGCTGGACGGGACAGGGGGGCTATGGCTACACCTTC; J gene: TRBJ1-2; V gene: TRBV5-1; D gene: TRBD1; clone size: -
CDR3 protein: CASSQGLIDTQYF; CDR3 DNA: TGTGCCAGCAGCCAAGGGTTAATTGACACGCAGTATTTT; J gene: TRBJ2-3; V gene: TRBV4-2; D gene: -; clone size: -
CDR3 protein: CAISERVQGENGYTF; CDR3 DNA: TGTGCCATCAGTGAGAGGGTACAGGGAGAGAATGGCTACACCTTC; J gene: TRBJ1-2; V gene: TRBV10-3; D gene: -; clone size: -
CDR3 protein: CASSGSSYEQYF; CDR3 DNA: TGTGCCAGCAGTGGAAGTTCCTACGAGCAGTACTTC; J gene: TRBJ2-7; V gene: TRBV5-4; D gene: -; clone size: -